This T cell receptor (beta chain) was captured in a study of blood T cell repertoires in COVID-19. Study background: COVID-19 samples, acute and convalescent, were from the United States, Italy and Spain. T cells, B-cell-depleted T cells, or PBMCs provided the cDNA or gDNA that served as material.

Original handling: The assay estimated nucleated cells by amplifying reference gene primers. Here immunoSEQ multiplex PCR was the method, and the copy in TCRdb shows in-frame clones only, minus some. V, J and clone size are taken as reported in that table, and D and trimming were inferred from the DNA itself. The repertoire holds under 300,000 clones, with about four fifths as singletons. Comments on this clone: The identical CDR3 is also encoded by other nucleotide sequences in the sample.

There are 15 residues in the CDR3. V lost 0 bases to trimming and J lost 6 bases; unmatched junction nucleotides: 5. Germline V gene lookup returns CDR1 LGHDT and CDR2 YNNKEL (reference sequence). The J gene is TRBJ1-2, the V gene TRBV3-1 (or the pseudogene TRBV3-2); 9 nucleotides line up with TRBD1. The material sequenced was peripheral blood. This TCR was sampled from a woman between 40 and 50 years old who had recovered from COVID-19. CDR3 residues: CASSQDSGTGNGYTF. In DNA form, the CDR3 reads TGTGCCAGCAGCCAAGATTCCGGGACAGGGAATGGCTACACCTTC.